This T cell receptor (beta chain) originates from a study of CD8+ T cells in alopecia areata. Study-level background: Treated patients swallowed 5 to 10 mg of oral tofacitinib twice daily.

RNA extraction was followed by reverse transcription into cDNA, which acted as the sequencing template. This table comes from immunoSEQ multiplex PCR, and its TCRdb copy is limited to in-frame clones, with some not included. The data show about 180,000 clones, 63% seen once. Specimens obtained from alopecia areata patients comprised lesional scalp punch biopsies and peripheral blood. The receptor was isolated from a human donor with alopecia areata. The source was CD4+ T cells sorted from blood, collected at week 0.

CDR3 sequence: CSAGLYNEQFF. DNA of the CDR3: TGCAGTGCTGGGCTATACAATGAGCAGTTCTTC. The chain combines TRBV20-1 with TRBJ2-1, with D unresolved. Germline CDR1 reads DFQATT; CDR2 reads SNEGSKA (reference sequence). With 5 bases removed from V and 4 bases from J, the gap between germline ends came to 6 bases. CDR3 size: 11 residues.